These T cell receptor beta chains were read from a single sample in a study of technical replicates of blood from several donors. Using immunoSEQ multiplex PCR, the repertoire was profiled, and TCRdb retains in-frame clones only, with some absent. Counted here are 70,000 to 95,000 clones, 75% to 95% occurring once; the ten biggest clones make up under 0.5%. The sample comprised T cells isolated from PBMCs. These receptors all come from a human donor in good health. Some clones in this sample may be carry-over from other donors' samples. CDR3s include the opening cysteine and the closing phenylalanine or tryptophan. A D gene is named only where the DNA matches it firmly. A row's size may be missing; if present it is once, few, many or a size class.

D	V	size	J	DNA	CDR3
TRBD2	TRBV4-1	.	TRBJ2-3	TGCGCCAGCAGCCTCCGACGGACTAGCGGGCCTAGCACAGATACGCAGTATTTT	CASSLRRTSGPSTDTQYF
.	TRBV15	once	TRBJ2-5	TGTGCCACCAGCAGAGATTCCGCCAGGCAAGAGACCCAGTACTTC	CATSRDSARQETQYF
TRBD2	TRBV27	.	TRBJ2-1	TGTGCCAGCAGTACGGTCCTAACGGGGGGGAGGACATACAATGAGCAGTTCTTC	CASSTVLTGGRTYNEQFF
.	TRBV7-9	.	TRBJ1-2	TGTGCCAGCAGCTTACTAACTAACTATGGCTACACCTTC	CASSLLTNYGYTF
TRBD1	TRBV10-3	.	TRBJ2-1	TGTGCCATCAGGGCAGGGGGCGCTTCCTACAATGAGCAGTTCTTC	CAIRAGGASYNEQFF
.	TRBV4-1	.	TRBJ2-6	TGCGCCAGCAGCCAAGAACAGTCCTCCTTCTCTGGGGCCAACGTCCTGACTTTC	CASSQEQSSFSGANVLTF
TRBD1	TRBV28	once	TRBJ2-4	TGTGCCAGCAGTTTTAATGGACAGGGCGAAAAGGACATTCAGTACTTC	CASSFNGQGEKDIQYF
.	TRBV28	.	TRBJ2-5	TGTGCCAGCAGTCCTCAAACTAGCCAGGGAGAGACCCAGTACTTC	CASSPQTSQGETQYF
.	TRBV19	.	TRBJ1-5	TGTGCCAGTAGTGCAACGGGAGGATGGAGCAATCAGCCCCAGCATTTT	CASSATGGWSNQPQHF
.	TRBV18	.	TRBJ2-1	TGTGCCAGCTCACCACCGGGACACCCTAAGCGGTTCTTC	CASSPPGHPKRFF
.	TRBV7-6	.	TRBJ1-1	TGTGCCAGCAGCTTAAGGGTTTCAGGACAGTTAGCGAACACTGAAGCTTTCTTT	CASSLRVSGQLANTEAFF
.	TRBV2	.	TRBJ2-1	TGTGCCAGCAGTGGGTACTGGGGCCTAACGGCGGACAATGAGCAGTTCTTC	CASSGYWGLTADNEQFF
.	TRBV18	.	TRBJ2-5	TGTGCCAGCTCCCGAGCAGGGGAAGAGACCCAGTACTTC	CASSRAGEETQYF
TRBD1	TRBV5-5	.	TRBJ1-2	TGTGCCAGCAGCCGGGACAGCTTTAGCTATGGCTACACCTTC	CASSRDSFSYGYTF
.	TRBV7-2	.	TRBJ1-5	TGTGCCAGCAGCTTAGATGGACAGCCGGGTCAGCCCCAGCATTTT	CASSLDGQPGQPQHF
TRBD2	TRBV7-2	.	TRBJ2-7	TGTGCCAGCAGATCCTCTAGCGGGAGGCACTCCTACGAGCAGTACTTC	CASRSSSGRHSYEQYF
TRBD2	TRBV5-4	.	TRBJ2-7	TGTGCCAGCAGCTCTTATAGCGGGCTTTCCTACGAGCAGTACTTC	CASSSYSGLSYEQYF
.	TRBV7-9	.	TRBJ1-1	TGTGCCCACGCTCCCGGGAACACTGAAGCTTTCTTT	CAHAPGNTEAFF
TRBD1	TRBV7-8	.	TRBJ1-5	TGTGCCAGCAGCCCCGACAGGGGTTGGCAGCCCCAGCATTTT	CASSPDRGWQPQHF